The 11 T cell receptor beta chains reported below all come from one sample, sequenced in a study of blood T cell repertoires in COVID-19. The table came from immunoSEQ multiplex PCR; TCRdb's copy has only in-frame clones and leaves some out. The sample holds 180,000 or so clones; around 85% are singletons and the top ten take more than 5%. Sequenced: PBMCs or T cells enriched from blood (not recorded which). These receptors originate from a man between 40 and 49 years old who had recovered from COVID-19.

V and J are TRBV3-1 (or the pseudogene TRBV3-2) and TRBJ2-7; 7 nucleotides match TRBD2. This CDR3 has 15 amino acids. Germline trimming cut 3 bases from V and 0 bases from J; bases unmatched to any gene: 5. Germline loops: CDR1 LGHDT, CDR2 YNNKEL (reference sequence). The chain's CDR3 is CASSQVLANSYEQYF. The CDR3 coding sequence is TGTGCCAGCAGCCAGGTACTAGCGAACTCCTACGAGCAGTACTTC.

The chain carries TRBV7-3 and TRBJ2-2, with a possible D match to TRBD1 (6 bases). The CDR3 contains 14 residues. Trimming removed 2 bases at V and 5 bases at J, with 9 bases between. In germline, CDR1 is SGHTA, CDR2 FQGTGA. CDR3 amino acids: CASSLGGRTGELFF. CDR3 sequence (DNA): TGTGCCAGCAGCTTAGGGGGCCGGACCGGGGAGCTGTTTTTT.

The chain carries TRBV11-2 and TRBJ1-4, with TRBD1 identical over 8 bases. CDR1 is SGHAT, CDR2 FQNNGV, per germline. CDR3 size: 16 residues. Trimming took 1 base from V and 12 from J; bases not matched to a gene: 13. CDR3 sequence: CASSLVAGQGARELFF. CDR3 sequence (DNA): TGTGCCAGCAGCTTAGTTGCTGGTCAGGGGGCCAGAGAACTGTTTTTT.

The chain joins TRBV3-1 (or the pseudogene TRBV3-2) to TRBJ1-1; 8 bases line up with TRBD1. From germline, CDR1 is LGHDT and CDR2 YNNKEL (reference sequence). V shed 2 bases and J 10 bases; nucleotides not matched to a gene: 9. The CDR3 loop spans 14 amino acids. The CDR3 sequence is CASSQLTGASGAFF. Here the CDR3 DNA reads TGTGCCAGCAGCCAACTGACAGGGGCTAGTGGAGCTTTCTTT.

Notes on this clone: This same CDR3 is encoded by further DNA sequences in the sample. This chain uses TRBV3-1 (or the pseudogene TRBV3-2) with TRBJ1-2; D not resolved. Germline values: CDR1 LGHDT, CDR2 YNNKEL (reference sequence). The V and J ends lost 2 bases and 8 bases respectively, with 6 bases between them. The CDR3 spans 11 residues. The CDR3 nucleotides are TGTGCCAGCAGCCAAACCGGGGGCTACACCTTC. Its translation: CASSQTGGYTF.

This clone occurred a few times. The genes are TRBV28 and TRBJ1-6, with D perhaps matching TRBD1 (6 bases). This CDR3 has 12 residues. Germline CDR1 MDHEN, CDR2 SYDVKM. V lost 6 bases and J lost 9, with 9 bases in between. CDR3 nucleotides: TGTGCCAGCAGGACAGGACCTTCACCCCTCCACTTT. Protein sequence: CASRTGPSPLHF.

The chain combines TRBV2 with TRBJ1-1; D is unresolved. Germline values: CDR1 SNHLY, CDR2 FYNNEI. Trimming took 8 bases from V and 1 from J, leaving 8 bases between them. This CDR3 is built from 12 residues. The CDR3 loop is CASVNGNTEAFF. Written as DNA, the CDR3 is TGTGCCAGCGTAAACGGGAACACTGAAGCTTTCTTT.

The V gene is TRBV30, the J gene TRBJ1-4; TRBD1 agrees at 7 bases. This CDR3 comprises 16 residues. V was clipped by 1 base and J by 5 bases; unmatched bases: 10. Germline CDR1 and CDR2: GTSNPN and SVGIG (reference sequence). This CDR3 reads CAWSAGDSLSNEKLFF. Here the CDR3 DNA reads TGTGCCTGGAGTGCCGGGGACAGCCTTTCCAATGAAAAACTGTTTTTT.

The chain combines TRBV27 with TRBJ1-1, with 8 bases that match TRBD1. From germline, CDR1 is MNHEY and CDR2 SMNVEV (reference sequence). This CDR3 spans 17 amino acids. Germline trimming cut 5 bases from V and 1 base from J; bases unmatched to any gene: 12. In nucleotides, the CDR3 is TGTGCCAGCAGTCTATTGGGGCAGGGGGCGGAGAACACTGAAGCTTTCTTT. Translated, it gives CASSLLGQGAENTEAFF.

The genes are TRBV5-1 and TRBJ2-7; D uncertain. This CDR3 region has 14 residues. Between the trimmed V and J ends, which lost 4 bases and 5 bases, there was a span of 16 bases. Germline lookup yields CDR1 SGHRS and CDR2 YFSETQ. The CDR3, as DNA: TGCGCCAGCAGCGCGATTAGATCTGCCGACGAGCAGTACTTC. It yields the protein CASSAIRSADEQYF.

The chain employs TRBV29-1 and TRBJ2-1; weak D call: TRBD2 (6 bases). Germline V gene sequence: CDR1 SQVTM, CDR2 ANQGSEA. V shed 4 bases and J shed 8 bases, with 18 bases lying between them. The CDR3 length is 14 residues. The CDR3 DNA is TGCAGCGTTGTAACCGGATCCACGGGGGATGAGCAGTTCTTC. Translated: CSVVTGSTGDEQFF.